The text below deals with one T cell receptor (beta chain). Antigen specificity is unknown. This sample was taken from a study of T cell responses to AZD1222 COVID-19 vaccine. Data came from immunoSEQ multiplex PCR; TCRdb stores just in-frame clones and leaves some out. This table holds 90,000 to 130,000 clones, roughly 92% found once. Study results and limitations: The study reported that nearly half of spike-specific TCRs target unmutated variant regions. Dominant CD4 TCR responses targeted spike regions 160-218 and 743-854.

V shed 4 bases and J shed 12 bases, with 20 bases lying between them. The CDR3 length is 13 residues. CDR1 is SGHNT, CDR2 YYREEE, per germline (reference sequence). The rearrangement links TRBV5-4 to TRBJ2-7, with D perhaps TRBD1 (6 bases). This sequence was found in an adult who received the AZD1222 COVID-19 vaccine. The sequences come from peripheral blood, collected 28 days after the second AZD1222 dose. The CDR3: CASSGEQGSKPYF. CDR3 nucleotide sequence: TGTGCCAGCAGCGGGGAACAGGGAAGTAAACCGTACTTC. Using reference TRBV5-4 and TRBJ2-7 for the parts outside the CDR3, the full variable domain is ETGVTQSPTHLIKTRGQQVTLRCSSQSGHNTVSWYQQALGQGPQFIFQYYREEENGRGNFPPRFSGLQFPNYSSELNVNALELDDSALYLCASSGEQGSKPYFGPGTRLTVT.